The 5 T cell receptor beta chains below all came from one sample that was sequenced in a study of regulatory T cells in long-lasting Graves disease. Construction of the TCR beta libraries employed iRepertoire HTBI primers in conjunction with Arm-PCR of CDR3 regions. TCRdb redid the calling of the multiplex PCR reads with MiXCR, one entry per CDR3 protein. Here the sample spans 400,000 to 550,000 distinct CDR3 sequences, roughly 17% being singletons. Time point described: newly diagnosed GD, antithyroid drugs for less than 3 months. From RNA extracted from PBMCs, the TCR library was made. This same sample was also taken into another study, of T cells in Graves' hyperthyroidism and ophthalmopathy.

The sample was peripheral blood mononuclear cells (PBMCs), taken at new diagnosis, from a patient treated with antithyroid drugs. These receptor sequences come from a woman aged 30 to 39 with Graves disease.

Many counts were recorded for this clonotype. V usage is TRBV30 and J usage is TRBJ1-1, with 7 bases that match TRBD1. The CDR3 has 12 residues. Per germline, CDR1 GTSNPN and CDR2 SVGIG (reference sequence). V dropped 4 bases and J dropped 1; count of bases not matched to a gene: 0. CDR3 amino acids: CAWNRGNTEAFF. CDR3 DNA: TGTGCCTGGAACAGGGGGAACACTGAAGCTTTCTTT. Combining the CDR3 with reference TRBV30 and TRBJ1-1 gives the whole variable domain SQTIHQWPATLVQPVGSPLSLECTVEGTSNPNLYWYRQAAGRGLQLLFYSVGIGQISSEVPQNLSASRPQDRQFILSSKKLLLSDSGFYLCAWNRGNTEAFFGQGTRLTVV.

In nucleotides, the CDR3 is TGTGCCAGCAGACTCGATAGGACTAGCCTGGACTCCTACGAGCAGTACTTC. This encodes CASRLDRTSLDSYEQYF. V is TRBV6-1 and J is TRBJ2-7; 8 nucleotides match TRBD2. The CDR3 totals 17 residues. Trimming at V came to 6 bases and at J to 0 bases, leaving 13 bases not matched to a gene. Germline CDR1 MNHNS, CDR2 SASEGT.

The CDR3 region is CASSPLGTGTNYGYTF. The CDR3 DNA reads TGCGCCAGCAGCCCACTCGGGACAGGAACTAACTATGGCTACACCTTC. The chain links TRBV4-1 to TRBJ1-2; TRBD1 matches at 8 bases. The J segment lost 0 bases and the V segment lost 4 bases, leaving 7 bases of the junction unmatched. Germline V gene sequence: CDR1 MGHRA, CDR2 YSYEKL. The CDR3 runs 16 residues.

There are a few counts of this clonotype. This rearrangement joins TRBV14 to TRBJ2-1; no reliable D call. This CDR3 is 12 amino acids long. Germline CDR1 is SGHDN and CDR2 is FVKESK. Between the trimmed V and J ends, which lost 6 bases and 8 bases, there was a span of 11 bases. The CDR3 reads CASSPSWDEQFF. The DNA for the CDR3 is TGTGCCAGCAGTCCAAGTTGGGATGAGCAGTTCTTC. The whole variable domain, filled in from reference TRBV14 and TRBJ2-1, reads EAGVTQFPSHSVIEKGQTVTLRCDPISGHDNLYWYRRVMGKEIKFLLHFVKESKQDESGMPNNRFLAERTGGTYSTLKVQPAELEDSGVYFCASSPSWDEQFFGPGTRLTVL.

In this sample, this clonotype turned up a few times. This may arise from a read error, as a much more abundant clone is one base away. The rearrangement joins TRBV28 to TRBJ2-1; TRBD2 matches at 9 bases. This CDR3 has 14 amino acids. Germline V lookup: CDR1 MDHEN, CDR2 SYDVKM. The CDR3 DNA follows: TGTACCAGCAGGCTAGCGGGGAGGTCTGGTGAGCAGTTCTTC. As protein: CTSRLAGRSGEQFF.